This T cell receptor beta chain was documented in a study of beta chain features in type 1 diabetes. cDNA synthesis used the whole RNA isolate, giving expressed TCRB sequences. Sequencing was performed with immunoSEQ multiplex PCR; in TCRdb, only in-frame clones are kept and a portion is missing. The table records approximately 150,000 clones, about 9.1% of them present only once. The length of the CDR3 is 15 residues. Germline loops: CDR1 SNHLY, CDR2 FYNNEI. V shed 6 bases and J shed 5 bases, with 16 bases lying between them. The V and J genes are TRBV2 and TRBJ1-4; D gene uncertain. The sample consisted of central memory CD4+ T cells from blood. The sequence derives from a woman aged 40 to 50 in good health. In DNA, the CDR3 is TGTGCCAGCAGGGTGACTAGGGTGAACAATGAAAAACTGTTTTTT. Residues: CASRVTRVNNEKLFF.